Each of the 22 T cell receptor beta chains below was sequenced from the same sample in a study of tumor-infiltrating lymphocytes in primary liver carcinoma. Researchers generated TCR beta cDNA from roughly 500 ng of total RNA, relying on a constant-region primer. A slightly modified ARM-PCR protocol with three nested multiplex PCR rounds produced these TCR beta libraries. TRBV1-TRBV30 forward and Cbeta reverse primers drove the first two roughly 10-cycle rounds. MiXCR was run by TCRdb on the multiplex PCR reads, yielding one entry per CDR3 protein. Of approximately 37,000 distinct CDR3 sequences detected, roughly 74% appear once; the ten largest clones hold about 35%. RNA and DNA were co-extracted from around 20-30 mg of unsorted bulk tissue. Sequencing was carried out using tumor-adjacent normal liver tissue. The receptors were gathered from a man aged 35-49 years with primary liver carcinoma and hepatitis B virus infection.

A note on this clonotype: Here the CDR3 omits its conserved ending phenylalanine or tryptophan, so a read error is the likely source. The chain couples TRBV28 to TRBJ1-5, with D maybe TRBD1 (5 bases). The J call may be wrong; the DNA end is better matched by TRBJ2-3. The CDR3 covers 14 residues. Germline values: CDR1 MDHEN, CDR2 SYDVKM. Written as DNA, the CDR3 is TGTGCCAGCAGTTTGATAAGGGGAACGCAGCCCCAGTATTCT. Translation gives CASSLIRGTQPQYS.

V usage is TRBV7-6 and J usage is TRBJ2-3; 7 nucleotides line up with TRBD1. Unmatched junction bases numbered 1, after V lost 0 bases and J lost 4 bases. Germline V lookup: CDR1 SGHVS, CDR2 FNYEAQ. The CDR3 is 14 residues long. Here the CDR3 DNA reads TGTGCCAGCAGCTTAGCCACAGGGGCAGATACGCAGTATTTT. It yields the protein CASSLATGADTQYF.

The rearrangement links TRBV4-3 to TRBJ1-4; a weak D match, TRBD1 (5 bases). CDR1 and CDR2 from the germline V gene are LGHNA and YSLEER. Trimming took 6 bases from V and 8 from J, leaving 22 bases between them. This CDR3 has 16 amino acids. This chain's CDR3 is CASSQDHRGRNEKLFF. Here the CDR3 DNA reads TGCGCCAGCAGTCAGGATCATAGGGGACGTAACGAAAAACTGTTTTTT.

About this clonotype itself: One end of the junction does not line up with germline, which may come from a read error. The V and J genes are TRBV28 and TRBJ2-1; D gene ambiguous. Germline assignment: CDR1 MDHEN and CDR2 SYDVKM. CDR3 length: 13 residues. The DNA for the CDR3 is TGTTCCAGCAAGGTCCCCCTTGTCAATGAGCAGTTCTTC. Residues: CSSKVPLVNEQFF.

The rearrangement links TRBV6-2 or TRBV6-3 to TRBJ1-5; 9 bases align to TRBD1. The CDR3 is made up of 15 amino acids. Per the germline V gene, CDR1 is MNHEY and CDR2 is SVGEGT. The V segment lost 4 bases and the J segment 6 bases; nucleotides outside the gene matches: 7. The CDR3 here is CASSSGTGRSQPQHF. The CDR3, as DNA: TGTGCCAGCAGTTCCGGGACAGGGCGCAGTCAGCCCCAGCATTTT.

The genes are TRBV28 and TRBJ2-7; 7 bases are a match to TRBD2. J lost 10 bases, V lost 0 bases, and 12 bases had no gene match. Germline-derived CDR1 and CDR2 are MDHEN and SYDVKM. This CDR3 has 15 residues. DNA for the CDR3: TGTGCCAGCAGTTTATGGAGGGAGGGCACCTACGGTCAGTACTTC. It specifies CASSLWREGTYGQYF. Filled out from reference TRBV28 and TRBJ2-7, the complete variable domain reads DVKVTQSSRYLVKRTGEKVFLECVQDMDHENMFWYRQDPGLGLRLIYFSYDVKMKEKGDIPEGYSVSREKKERFSLILESASTNQTSMYLCASSLWREGTYGQYFGPGTRLTVT.

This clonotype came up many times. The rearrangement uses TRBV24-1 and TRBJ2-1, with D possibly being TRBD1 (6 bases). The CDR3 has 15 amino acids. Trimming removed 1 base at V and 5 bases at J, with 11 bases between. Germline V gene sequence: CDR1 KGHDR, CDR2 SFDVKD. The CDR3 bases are TGTGCCACCAGTGATTTCTACGGGACAAACAATGAGCAGTTCTTC. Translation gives CATSDFYGTNNEQFF.

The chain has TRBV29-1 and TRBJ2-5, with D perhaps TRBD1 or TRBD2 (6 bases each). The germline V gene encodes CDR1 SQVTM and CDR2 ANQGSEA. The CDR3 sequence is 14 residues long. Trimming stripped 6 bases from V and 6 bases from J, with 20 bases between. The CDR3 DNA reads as TGCAGCGTCGTGGACGGGCGGGGACAACAGACCCAGTACTTC. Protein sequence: CSVVDGRGQQTQYF.

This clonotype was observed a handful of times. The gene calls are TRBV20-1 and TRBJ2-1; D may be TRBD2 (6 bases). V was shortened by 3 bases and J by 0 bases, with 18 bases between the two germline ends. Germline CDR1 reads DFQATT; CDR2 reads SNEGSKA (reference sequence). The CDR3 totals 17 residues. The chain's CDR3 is CSASLPLAGLSYNEQFF. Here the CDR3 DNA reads TGCAGTGCTAGCTTACCCCTTGCGGGACTCTCCTACAATGAGCAGTTCTTC.

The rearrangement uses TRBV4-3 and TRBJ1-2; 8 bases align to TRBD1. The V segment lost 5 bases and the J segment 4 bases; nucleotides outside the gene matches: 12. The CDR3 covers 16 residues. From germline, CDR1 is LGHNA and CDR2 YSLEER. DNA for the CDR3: TGCGCCAGCAGCGATATCGGACAGGGTAATACCTATGGCTACACCTTC. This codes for CASSDIGQGNTYGYTF.

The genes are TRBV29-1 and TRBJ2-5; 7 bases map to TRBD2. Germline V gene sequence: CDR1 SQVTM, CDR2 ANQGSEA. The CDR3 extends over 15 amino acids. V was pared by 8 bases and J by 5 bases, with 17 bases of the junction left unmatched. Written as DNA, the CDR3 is TGCAGCATCCGGCGACGCGGGAGCTGGCCGGAGACCCAGTACTTC. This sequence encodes CSIRRRGSWPETQYF.

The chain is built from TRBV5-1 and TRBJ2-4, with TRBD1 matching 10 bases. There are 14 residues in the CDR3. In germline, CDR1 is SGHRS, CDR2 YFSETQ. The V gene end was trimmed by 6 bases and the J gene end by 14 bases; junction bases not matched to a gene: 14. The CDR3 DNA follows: TGCGCCAGCAACATGGGGGACAGGGGTAATTCCGAGTACTTC. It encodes CASNMGDRGNSEYF.

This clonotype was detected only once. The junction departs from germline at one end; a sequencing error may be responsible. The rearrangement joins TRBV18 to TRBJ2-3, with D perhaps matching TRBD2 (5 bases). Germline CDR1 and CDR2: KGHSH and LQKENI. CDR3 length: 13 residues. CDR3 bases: TGTGCCAGCTCGCCCATAGCGTTGGATACGCAGAATTTT. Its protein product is CASSPIALDTQNF. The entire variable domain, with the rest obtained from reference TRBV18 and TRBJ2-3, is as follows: NAGVMQNPRHLVRRRGQEARLRCSPMKGHSHVYWYRQLPEEGLKFMVYLQKENIIDESGMPKERFSAEFPKEGPSILRIQQVVRGDSAAYFCASSPIALDTQNFGPGTRLTVL.

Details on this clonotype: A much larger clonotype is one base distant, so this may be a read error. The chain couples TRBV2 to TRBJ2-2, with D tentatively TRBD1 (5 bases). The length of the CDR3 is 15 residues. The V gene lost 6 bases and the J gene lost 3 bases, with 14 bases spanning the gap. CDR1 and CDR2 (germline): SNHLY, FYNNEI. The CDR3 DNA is TGTGCCAGCAGCCCGACAGTCTCGGACACCGGGGAGCTGTTTTTT. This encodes CASSPTVSDTGELFF.

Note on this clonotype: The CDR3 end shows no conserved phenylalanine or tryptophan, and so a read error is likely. CDR3 amino acids: CNVEVGLAGIHNEQFL. CDR3 nucleotides: TGCAACGTTGAAGTCGGACTAGCGGGCATCCACAATGAGCAGTTCCTC. The J gene is TRBJ2-1, the V gene TRBV29-1, with TRBD2 matching 11 bases. There are 16 residues in the CDR3. CDR1 and CDR2 from the germline V gene are SQVTM and ANQGSEA.

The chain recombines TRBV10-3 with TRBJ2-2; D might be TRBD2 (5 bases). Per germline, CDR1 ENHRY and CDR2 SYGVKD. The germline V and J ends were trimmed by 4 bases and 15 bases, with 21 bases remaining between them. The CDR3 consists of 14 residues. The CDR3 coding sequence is TGTGCCATCAGTGGGGAGATAAACACCGGGAAGTTGTTTTTT. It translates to CAISGEINTGKLFF.

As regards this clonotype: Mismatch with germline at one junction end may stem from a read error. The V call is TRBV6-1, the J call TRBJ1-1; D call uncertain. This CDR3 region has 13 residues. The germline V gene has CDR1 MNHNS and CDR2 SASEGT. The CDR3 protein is CASNEVLGPEAFF. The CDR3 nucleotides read TGTGCCAGCAATGAAGTGCTAGGGCCTGAAGCTTTCTTT.

CDR3 DNA: TGCGCCAGCAGCGAAGTAGGAGACACTGAAGCTTTCTTT. Its translation is CASSEVGDTEAFF. This chain joins TRBV10-2 and TRBJ1-1; D not resolved. The V end lost 6 bases, the J end lost 3 bases, and 11 bases lay between the germline ends. CDR3 length: 13 residues. Germline CDR1 is WSHSY and CDR2 is SAAADI.

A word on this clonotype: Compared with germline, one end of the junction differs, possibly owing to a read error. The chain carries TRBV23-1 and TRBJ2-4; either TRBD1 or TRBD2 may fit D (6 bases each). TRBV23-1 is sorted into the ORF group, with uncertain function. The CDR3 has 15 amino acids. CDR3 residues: CASSQGGGRRNIHYF. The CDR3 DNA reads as TGCGCCAGCAGTCAAGGTGGGGGGCGTAGGAACATTCATTACTTC.

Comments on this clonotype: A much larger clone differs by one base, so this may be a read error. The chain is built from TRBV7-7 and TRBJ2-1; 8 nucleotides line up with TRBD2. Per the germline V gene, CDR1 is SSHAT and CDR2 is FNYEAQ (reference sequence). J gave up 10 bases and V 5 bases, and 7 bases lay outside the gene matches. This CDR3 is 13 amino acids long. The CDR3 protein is CASSPKVAGEQFF. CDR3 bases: TGTGCCAGCAGCCCCAAGGTAGCGGGGGAGCAGTTCTTC.

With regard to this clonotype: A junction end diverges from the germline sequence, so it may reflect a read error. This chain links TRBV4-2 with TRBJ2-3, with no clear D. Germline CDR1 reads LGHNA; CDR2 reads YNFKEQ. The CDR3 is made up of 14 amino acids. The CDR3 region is CTSSQGNSADTHYF. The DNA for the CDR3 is TGTACCAGCAGCCAAGGAAATTCAGCAGATACGCATTATTTT.

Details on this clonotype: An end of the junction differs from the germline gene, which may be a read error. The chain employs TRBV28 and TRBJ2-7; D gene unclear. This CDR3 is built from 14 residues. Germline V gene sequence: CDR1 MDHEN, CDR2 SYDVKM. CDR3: CASNLSTDFYEQYF. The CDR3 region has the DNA TGTGCCAGCAATTTATCCACCGACTTTTATGAGCAGTACTTC.